This TCR beta chain is drawn from a study of T-cell reconstitution after alpha-beta-depleted transplantation in children. The library targeted TCRbeta and was prepared with unique molecular identifiers. TCRdb re-analysed the PCR reads in MiXCR, keeping a single row per CDR3 protein. The sample has 700,000 to 850,000 distinct CDR3 sequences, approximately 15% seen once. This clonotype originated in a male patient younger than 18 who had a stem cell transplant for acute lymphoblastic leukemia, so the T cells may come from the graft donor. The sample here was PBMCs, mostly from graft donor cells, taken 360 days after TCRalphabeta/CD19-depleted stem cell transplant.

This chain's CDR3 is CASSQERQGARYEQYF. CDR3 nucleotide sequence: TGTGCCAGCAGCCAAGAAAGACAGGGGGCGCGTTACGAGCAGTACTTC. J is TRBJ2-7 and V is TRBV14, with 10 bases fitting TRBD1. The CDR3 is 16 amino acids. Germline CDR1 and CDR2: SGHDN and FVKESK. V was pared by 0 bases and J by 4 bases, with 6 bases of the junction left unmatched.